Listed below are T cell receptor beta chains from one sample, sequenced in a study of beta chain features in type 1 diabetes. TCRdb keeps only in-frame clones here, not all; method: immunoSEQ multiplex PCR. The sample consists of roughly 610,000 clones, around a sixth of them appearing once. The sample consisted of naive CD4+ T cells from blood. All receptors come from a man between 18 and 35 years old in good health. Each CDR3 is given with its conserved first and last residue. Clone size is given for some rows only: seen once, a few or many times, or a class if the clone is expanded.

TRBV4-2,.,CASSQAGTSPRGYTF
TRBV19,.,CASKDRRTGMETQYF
TRBV15,.,CATSRDLKTGGTF
TRBV14,.,CASSQGQGRSYEQYF
TRBV7-9,.,CASSEQGAAYEQYF
TRBV9,few,CASSAGEGRSETQYF
TRBV19,.,CASSMKGGPSTDTQYF
TRBV29-1,few,CSVELTYSYGYTF
TRBV7-2,.,CASSLGPLGGGYTF
TRBV15,.,CATRLDRGPSNTQYF
TRBV30,few,CAWNGGTYEQYF
TRBV7-3,.,CASSGASGRSYNEQFF
TRBV21-1,.,CASSSPGGTVNTGELFF
TRBV28,.,CASTERGLAGTDTQYF
TRBV29-1,few,CSVKLQVTGTYEQYF
TRBV6-6,.,CASSSSGTGNYEQYF
TRBV19,few,CASSMIAGGRAFDEQFF
TRBV5-4,few,CASSLDGGAPDTQYF